The 12 T cell receptor beta chains in this list originate from one sample, sequenced in a study of blood T cell repertoires in COVID-19. The assay was immunoSEQ multiplex PCR, and TCRdb's table has in-frame clones only and misses some. The sample consists of 25,000 to 35,000 clones, roughly 73% of them appearing once. Sequenced input: peripheral blood. These receptors were taken from a woman aged 65 to 85 with active or convalescent COVID-19.

CDR3 nucleotides: TGTGCCAGCAGTTTAGGGGACAGGGGTCGGCCCCAGCATTTT. It is translated as CASSLGDRGRPQHF. The V call is TRBV28, the J call TRBJ1-5, with 10 nucleotides matching TRBD1. The CDR3 has 14 residues. Germline-derived CDR1 and CDR2 are MDHEN and SYDVKM. The junction had 4 bases not matched to a gene; V was cut back by 2 bases and J by 9 bases.

This clone was counted once. The rearrangement joins TRBV2 to TRBJ1-2; the D gene is possibly TRBD1 (6 bases). V lost 9 bases and J 2 bases, leaving 22 bases between the germline ends. CDR3 length equals 16 residues. Germline CDR1 and CDR2: SNHLY and FYNNEI. The CDR3 DNA reads as TGTGCCAGGAATAGGGGGACACTTCAGGGGAACTATGGCTACACCTTC. Its protein product is CARNRGTLQGNYGYTF.

The chain has TRBV10-3 and TRBJ2-3; D is possibly TRBD2 (5 bases). The CDR3 loop spans 12 amino acids. V lost 10 bases to trimming and J lost 2 bases, with 10 bases between them. Per germline, CDR1 ENHRY and CDR2 SYGVKD. The CDR3 loop reads CATGLDTDTQYF. The DNA for the CDR3 is TGTGCCACCGGACTTGACACAGATACGCAGTATTTT.

This clone is a singleton in its sample. This chain connects TRBV7-2 to TRBJ1-5, with 7 positions matching TRBD1. This CDR3 spans 15 amino acids. Germline assignment: CDR1 SGHTA and CDR2 FQGNSA. Trimming took 2 bases from V and 4 from J; bases not matched to a gene: 5. The CDR3 region is CASSLRGGGNQPQHF. Here the CDR3 DNA reads TGTGCCAGCAGCTTAAGAGGGGGCGGTAATCAGCCCCAGCATTTT.

The J gene is TRBJ2-2, the V gene TRBV29-1; 7 nucleotides match TRBD2. J gave up 7 bases and V 7 bases, and 9 bases lay outside the gene matches. CDR1 SQVTM and CDR2 ANQGSEA come from the germline V gene. CDR3 length equals 13 residues. The CDR3: CSAQPSGGGELFF. The CDR3 DNA sequence: TGCAGCGCCCAGCCTAGCGGAGGCGGGGAGCTGTTTTTT.

The chain uses TRBV2 and TRBJ1-5; no clear D. V lost 3 bases and J 9 bases, leaving 12 bases between the germline ends. The length of the CDR3 is 13 residues. The germline gives CDR1 SNHLY, CDR2 FYNNEI. The CDR3 region has the DNA TGTGCCAGCAGTGACTTGTTATCGGGGCCCCAGCATTTT. Amino acids: CASSDLLSGPQHF.

This clone was detected a few times. The rearrangement links TRBV19 to TRBJ2-2; D unclear. The CDR3 is 13 amino acids. V lost 4 bases and J lost 1, with 4 bases in between. From germline, CDR1 is LNHDA and CDR2 SQIVND (reference sequence). The CDR3 region is CASSTRNTGELFF. The CDR3 region has the DNA TGTGCCAGTAGTACGAGGAACACCGGGGAGCTGTTTTTT.

J is TRBJ1-1 and V is TRBV28, with D perhaps matching TRBD1 (6 bases). Germline V lookup: CDR1 MDHEN, CDR2 SYDVKM. The V gene lost 4 bases and the J gene lost 0 bases, with 15 bases spanning the gap. The CDR3 sequence is 16 residues long. CDR3 DNA sequence: TGTGCCAGCAGTTCTCCGGGACATTTCATGAACACTGAAGCTTTCTTT. It specifies CASSSPGHFMNTEAFF.

The CDR3 reads CASSFEPGQRYNEQFF. The CDR3 region has the DNA TGTGCCAGCAGCTTCGAACCGGGACAGCGGTACAATGAGCAGTTCTTC. The rearrangement uses TRBV6-2 or TRBV6-3 and TRBJ2-1; 7 nucleotides align to TRBD1. The CDR3 has 16 amino acids. Germline CDR1 reads MNHEY; CDR2 reads SVGEGT. J was trimmed by 4 bases and V by 6 bases; bases with no gene match: 12.

This chain uses TRBV10-2 with TRBJ2-4, with 8 positions matching TRBD1. The CDR3 contains 18 residues. The J segment lost 3 bases and the V segment lost 6 bases, leaving 16 bases of the junction unmatched. The V gene's germline CDR1 is WSHSY and CDR2 SAAADI. This chain's CDR3 is CASSAGTGGPVVKNIQYF. The CDR3, as DNA: TGCGCCAGCAGCGCCGGGACAGGAGGCCCTGTAGTCAAAAACATTCAGTACTTC.

The chain combines TRBV7-9 with TRBJ1-6, with 8 bases matching TRBD1. The CDR3 covers 16 residues. V lost 1 base to trimming and J lost 8 bases; unmatched junction nucleotides: 7. CDR1 SEHNR and CDR2 FQNEAQ come from the germline V gene (reference sequence). The CDR3 spells CASSLGWTGKHSPLHF. The CDR3, as DNA: TGTGCCAGCAGCTTAGGGTGGACAGGGAAGCATTCACCCCTCCACTTT.

V gene TRBV3-1 (or the pseudogene TRBV3-2) combines with J gene TRBJ1-2; D remains unclear. The V and J ends lost 3 bases and 5 bases respectively, with 7 bases between them. The CDR3 has 12 amino acids. CDR1 is LGHDT and CDR2 is YNNKEL in the germline V gene (reference sequence). CDR3 in amino acids: CASSQGRYGYTF. CDR3 DNA sequence: TGTGCCAGCAGCCAGGGCCGGTATGGCTACACCTTC.